This passage covers 10 T cell receptor beta chains from one sample sequenced in a study of preoperative IRX-2 immunotherapy in early breast cancer. Regarding treatment: preoperative locoregional IRX-2 cytokine immunotherapy. Sequencing used immunoSEQ multiplex PCR; TCRdb keeps in-frame clones, though not all of them. The sample shows around 95,000 clones, 86% of them seen only once. The sequences come from tumor tissue, collected after IRX-2 immunotherapy. The receptors originated from a human donor with breast cancer.

CDR3 sequence: CASSLGLAGTTDTQYF. CDR3 nucleotide sequence: TGCGCCAGCAGCTTGGGTCTAGCGGGAACCACAGATACGCAGTATTTT. The rearrangement uses TRBV5-1 and TRBJ2-3, with TRBD2 matching over 9 bases. The junction had 4 bases not matched to a gene; V was cut back by 0 bases and J by 2 bases. Germline assignment: CDR1 SGHRS and CDR2 YFSETQ. The CDR3 is 16 residues long.

J is TRBJ2-7 and V is TRBV5-1, with 9 bases lining up with TRBD1. Germline CDR1 SGHRS, CDR2 YFSETQ. CDR3 length: 16 amino acids. V was clipped by 4 bases and J by 2 bases; unmatched bases: 10. CDR3 in amino acids: CASSPQGAITPYEQYF. For the CDR3, the DNA is TGCGCCAGCAGCCCACAGGGGGCGATAACCCCCTACGAGCAGTACTTC.

This chain uses TRBV11-3 with TRBJ2-1; D not resolved. The CDR3 is 15 amino acids. Trimming took off 6 bases at V and 4 bases at J, with 16 bases between the two ends. From germline, CDR1 is SGHNT and CDR2 YENEEA. CDR3 sequence reads: CASSSPDKSYNEQFF. CDR3 DNA sequence: TGTGCCAGCAGTTCCCCAGACAAAAGTTACAATGAGCAGTTCTTC. The whole variable domain, filled in from reference TRBV11-3 and TRBJ2-1, reads EAGVVQSPRYKIIEKKQPVAFWCNPISGHNTLYWYLQNLGQGPELLIRYENEEAVDDSQLPKDRFSAERLKGVDSTLKIQPAELGDSAVYLCASSSPDKSYNEQFFGPGTRLTVL.

As DNA, the CDR3 is TGTGCCAGCAGTTACCGAATGGGTGTAGCGGGGGTTGAGCAGTTCTTC. Protein: CASSYRMGVAGVEQFF. The J gene is TRBJ2-1, the V gene TRBV6-8; TRBD2 matches 9 bases. The CDR3 sequence is 16 residues long. The germline V gene has CDR1 MNHGY and CDR2 SAAAGT. V lost 2 bases to trimming and J lost 9 bases; unmatched junction nucleotides: 11.

This clone was observed many times. This chain connects TRBV19 to TRBJ1-1; D call uncertain. The CDR3 consists of 18 residues. Germline V gives CDR1 LNHDA, CDR2 SQIVND (reference sequence). V shed 0 bases and J shed 2 bases, with 19 bases lying between them. The CDR3 protein is CASSIDPPGLVFNTEAFF. DNA of the CDR3: TGTGCCAGTAGTATAGATCCCCCCGGGCTGGTTTTTAACACTGAAGCTTTCTTT.

A single count supports this clone. The genes are TRBV28 and TRBJ1-4; 7 positions match TRBD1. The CDR3 consists of 15 residues. The junction had 12 bases not matched to a gene; V was cut back by 6 bases and J by 8 bases. Germline V CDR1 and CDR2: MDHEN, SYDVKM. The CDR3: CASSPGDRVGEKLFF. In DNA, the CDR3 is TGTGCCAGCAGCCCAGGAGACAGGGTTGGCGAAAAACTGTTTTTT. Using reference TRBV28 and TRBJ1-4 for the parts outside the CDR3, the full variable domain is DVKVTQSSRYLVKRTGEKVFLECVQDMDHENMFWYRQDPGLGLRLIYFSYDVKMKEKGDIPEGYSVSREKKERFSLILESASTNQTSMYLCASSPGDRVGEKLFFGSGTQLSVL.

This chain uses TRBV11-3 with TRBJ2-5; D is perhaps TRBD2 (6 bases). The V gene lost 3 bases and the J gene lost 5 bases, with 13 bases spanning the gap. The CDR3 is made up of 14 amino acids. Germline CDR1 and CDR2: SGHNT and YENEEA. CDR3 bases: TGTGCCAGCAGCTTGATAGGACTAAGGGAGACCCAGTACTTC. It is translated as CASSLIGLRETQYF. Drawing the rest from reference TRBV11-3 and TRBJ2-5, the complete variable domain is EAGVVQSPRYKIIEKKQPVAFWCNPISGHNTLYWYLQNLGQGPELLIRYENEEAVDDSQLPKDRFSAERLKGVDSTLKIQPAELGDSAVYLCASSLIGLRETQYFGPGTRLLVL.

This clone was observed once. The chain links TRBV11-3 to TRBJ2-2, with D maybe TRBD2 (6 bases). The CDR3 totals 16 residues. In germline, CDR1 is SGHNT, CDR2 YENEEA. V dropped 5 bases and J dropped 0 bases, with 13 bases sitting between them. CDR3 residues: CASSAYGTPNTGELFF. The CDR3 nucleotides read TGTGCCAGCAGCGCCTACGGGACTCCGAACACCGGGGAGCTGTTTTTT. Together with reference TRBV11-3 and TRBJ2-2, the CDR3 gives the full variable domain: EAGVVQSPRYKIIEKKQPVAFWCNPISGHNTLYWYLQNLGQGPELLIRYENEEAVDDSQLPKDRFSAERLKGVDSTLKIQPAELGDSAVYLCASSAYGTPNTGELFFGEGSRLTVL.

V gene TRBV28 combines with J gene TRBJ1-5; 9 nucleotides line up with TRBD1. V lost 6 bases to trimming and J lost 0 bases; unmatched junction nucleotides: 3. The germline gives CDR1 MDHEN, CDR2 SYDVKM. CDR3 length: 15 amino acids. CDR3 region: CASRKQGASNQPQHF. CDR3 nucleotide sequence: TGTGCCAGCAGGAAACAGGGGGCTAGCAATCAGCCCCAGCATTTT.

The rearrangement joins TRBV28 to TRBJ1-6; the D is unclear. The V end lost 5 bases, the J end lost 0 bases, and 8 bases lay between the germline ends. Germline CDR1 is MDHEN and CDR2 is SYDVKM. The CDR3 consists of 15 residues. In DNA, the CDR3 is TGTGCCAGCAGTCCACCTAGCTCCTATAATTCACCCCTCCACTTT. Protein: CASSPPSSYNSPLHF.